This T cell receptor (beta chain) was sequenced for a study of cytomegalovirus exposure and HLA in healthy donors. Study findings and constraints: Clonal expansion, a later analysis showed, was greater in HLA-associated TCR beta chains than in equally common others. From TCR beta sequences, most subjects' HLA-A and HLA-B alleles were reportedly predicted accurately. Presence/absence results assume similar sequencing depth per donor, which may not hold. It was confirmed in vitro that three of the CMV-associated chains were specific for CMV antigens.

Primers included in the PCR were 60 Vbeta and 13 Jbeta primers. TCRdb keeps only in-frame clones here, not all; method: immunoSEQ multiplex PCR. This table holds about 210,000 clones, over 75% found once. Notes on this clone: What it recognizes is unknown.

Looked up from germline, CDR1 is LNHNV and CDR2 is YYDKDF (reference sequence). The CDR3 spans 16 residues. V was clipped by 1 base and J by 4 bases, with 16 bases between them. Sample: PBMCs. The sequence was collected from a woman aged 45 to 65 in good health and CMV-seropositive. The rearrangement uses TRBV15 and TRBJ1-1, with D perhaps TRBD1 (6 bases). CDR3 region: CATSRGGTGFGTEAFF. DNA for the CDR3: TGTGCCACCAGCAGAGGAGGAACAGGGTTTGGCACTGAAGCTTTCTTT.